The 4 T cell receptor beta chains below come from one sample, sequenced in a study of CD8 T cells in ankylosing spondylitis. Study observations and caveats: Blood from ankylosing spondylitis patients appeared to carry a characteristic roughly eight-variant TCR beta motif.

Their target antigens are unknown. TCRdb reanalysed the 5' RACE reads using MiXCR and keeps one entry per CDR3 protein. The data show around 390,000 distinct CDR3 sequences, approximately 20% seen once. Sequencing was carried out using blood, either unsorted or a sorted T cell fraction (not recorded which). These receptors all come from a male donor with ankylosing spondylitis.

This rearrangement joins TRBV6-1 to TRBJ2-3; D is tentatively TRBD1 or TRBD2 (6 bases each). The CDR3 runs to 14 residues. Trimming shortened V by 6 bases and J by 4 bases, and 14 bases separated the two germline ends. From germline, CDR1 is MNHNS and CDR2 SASEGT. CDR3 nucleotide sequence: TGTGCCAGCAGGCTAGGGGGGAGCTCAGATACGCAGTATTTT. Its protein product is CASRLGGSSDTQYF.

This clonotype was counted only a few times. This chain joins TRBV12-3 or TRBV12-4 and TRBJ2-1, with D unclear. The V end lost 1 base, the J end lost 6 bases, and 13 bases lay between the germline ends. CDR3 size: 15 residues. Here the CDR3 DNA reads TGTGCCAGCAGTTTAGGACGGAGCTGGGGCAATGAGCAGTTCTTC. Translating gives CASSLGRSWGNEQFF.

The chain joins TRBV4-1 to TRBJ2-1; 7 bases fit TRBD2. The junction had 10 bases not matched to a gene; V was cut back by 2 bases and J by 0 bases. Germline assignment: CDR1 MGHRA and CDR2 YSYEKL. The CDR3 is 18 amino acids. CDR3 loop: CASSQRDYPISSYNEQFF. The DNA of the CDR3 is TGCGCCAGCAGCCAACGGGACTACCCGATTAGCTCCTACAATGAGCAGTTCTTC.

This clonotype was seen a handful of times. The CDR3 bases are TGTGCCAGCAGCTGCCCAGAGACAGGTGGAAACACCATATATTTT. It translates to CASSCPETGGNTIYF. This chain connects TRBV7-4 to TRBJ1-3; D perhaps matches TRBD1 (6 bases). Trimming stripped 4 bases from V and 3 bases from J, with 13 bases between. The CDR3 runs 15 residues. Germline V CDR1 and CDR2: SGHVT, SQSDAQ.